One sample yielded the 15 T cell receptor beta chains listed below, sequenced in a study of T cells in Graves' hyperthyroidism and ophthalmopathy. Authors of the study amplified TCR beta CDR3 regions from RNA transcripts. During a first-round RT-PCR of the TCR CDR3, the HTBI primer set was used. TCRdb reprocessed the multiplex PCR reads with MiXCR, giving one entry per CDR3 protein. In the table there are more than 350,000 distinct CDR3 sequences, about 18% of which are singletons. Material: blood. These receptors were obtained from a young woman with Graves' hyperthyroidism that later progressed to Graves' ophthalmopathy.

This clonotype was observed at least ten times. V usage is TRBV5-1 and J usage is TRBJ2-7, with D perhaps being TRBD1 or TRBD2 (5 bases each). Per the germline V gene, CDR1 is SGHRS and CDR2 is YFSETQ. V was shortened by 2 bases and J by 1 base, with 13 bases between the two germline ends. This CDR3 is built from 15 residues. The CDR3 reads CASSFRGAGSYEQYF. CDR3 sequence (DNA): TGCGCCAGCAGCTTTAGGGGAGCTGGATCCTACGAGCAGTACTTC.

This clonotype is a singleton in its sample. The chain couples TRBV4-1 to TRBJ2-1, with a weak D call TRBD2 (7 bases). The length of the CDR3 is 15 residues. Trimming pared 0 bases from V and 8 bases from J, leaving 14 bases between. Per the germline V gene, CDR1 is MGHRA and CDR2 is YSYEKL. The CDR3 bases are TGCGCCAGCAGCCAAGAGGGGAGGGGGTGGGATGAGCAGTTCTTC. Translating it yields CASSQEGRGWDEQFF.

The CDR3, as DNA: TGTGCCAGCTCCCGGACAGGGGGCTACGAGCAGTACGTC. Translated: CASSRTGGYEQYV. The chain couples TRBV12-3 or TRBV12-4 to TRBJ2-7; 10 bases match TRBD1. The trim removed 8 bases at V and 3 bases at J, leaving 4 bases unmatched. The CDR3 sequence is 13 residues long.

V and J are TRBV7-9 and TRBJ2-2, with 7 bases matching TRBD1. Germline trimming cut 5 bases from V and 6 bases from J; bases unmatched to any gene: 27. The length of the CDR3 is 21 residues. Germline CDR1 is SEHNR and CDR2 is FQNEAQ (reference sequence). CDR3 protein: CASSPGVWDRGREIVSGELFF. The CDR3 nucleotides read TGTGCCAGCAGCCCTGGAGTCTGGGACAGAGGTCGAGAGATTGTTTCCGGGGAGCTGTTTTTT.

Here the CDR3 reads CAISERSGSSGNTIYF. CDR3 DNA: TGTGCCATCAGTGAACGCTCAGGTTCCTCTGGAAACACCATATATTTT. The gene calls are TRBV10-3 and TRBJ1-3; D uncertain. Trimming left V 3 bases short and J 0 bases short, with 12 bases between. The length of the CDR3 is 16 residues. CDR1 ENHRY and CDR2 SYGVKD come from the germline V gene.

The table lists this clonotype with many counts. The chain has TRBV2 and TRBJ2-5; D is unresolved. The CDR3 has 11 amino acids. Germline V CDR1 and CDR2: SNHLY, FYNNEI. The V end lost 5 bases, the J end lost 7 bases, and 8 bases lay between the germline ends. This chain's CDR3 is CASSITVTQYF. The CDR3 DNA follows: TGTGCCAGCAGTATTACTGTGACCCAGTACTTC. The variable domain in full, completed from reference TRBV2 and TRBJ2-5, reads EPEVTQTPSHQVTQMGQEVILRCVPISNHLYFYWYRQILGQKVEFLVSFYNNEISEKSEIFDDQFSVERPDGSNFTLKIRSTKLEDSAMYFCASSITVTQYFGPGTRLLVL.

The chain recombines TRBV5-4 with TRBJ2-6; D uncertain. The CDR3 is made up of 14 amino acids. V shed 3 bases and J shed 4 bases, with 8 bases lying between them. The germline V gene has CDR1 SGHNT and CDR2 YYREEE (reference sequence). The CDR3: CASSYFGGANVLTF. CDR3 DNA: TGTGCCAGCAGCTACTTCGGGGGGGCCAACGTCCTGACTTTC.

This clonotype has a count of ten or more. CDR3 sequence (DNA): TGTGCCAGCAGTGAAATGGGGGTGAACACTGAAGCTTTCTTT. It codes for CASSEMGVNTEAFF. The J gene is TRBJ1-1, the V gene TRBV25-1; tentatively, D is TRBD1 (5 bases). The CDR3 extends over 14 amino acids. The germline V and J ends were trimmed by 2 bases and 0 bases, with 7 bases remaining between them. Germline loops: CDR1 MGHDK, CDR2 SYGVNS.

This clonotype was picked up many times. V usage is TRBV29-1 and J usage is TRBJ2-2; D unclear. Germline V gives CDR1 SQVTM, CDR2 ANQGSEA. Between the trimmed V and J ends, which lost 4 bases and 7 bases, there was a span of 7 bases. CDR3 length: 11 amino acids. CDR3: CSVAGLGELFF. The CDR3 DNA is TGCAGCGTTGCCGGCCTCGGGGAGCTGTTTTTT.

The sample holds a few counts of this clonotype. The chain uses TRBV28 and TRBJ1-1; TRBD1 agrees at 9 bases. CDR1 and CDR2 from the germline V gene are MDHEN and SYDVKM. This CDR3 region has 12 residues. V lost 3 bases, J lost 10 bases, and 3 bases stayed unmatched. The CDR3 loop reads CASSLADRGAFF. Written as DNA, the CDR3 is TGTGCCAGCAGTTTGGCGGACAGGGGAGCTTTCTTT.

The chain has TRBV20-1 and TRBJ2-1; tentative D call: TRBD1 (6 bases). The CDR3 runs 15 residues. Looked up from germline, CDR1 is DFQATT and CDR2 is SNEGSKA (reference sequence). Trimming cost V 5 bases and J 4 bases, with 18 bases left between them. The CDR3: CSALTGAGAYNEQFF. Written as DNA, the CDR3 is TGCAGTGCTCTCACCGGGGCAGGGGCTTACAATGAGCAGTTCTTC.

The chain is built from TRBV28 and TRBJ1-2; D unresolved. This CDR3 spans 15 amino acids. Germline V gene lookup returns CDR1 MDHEN and CDR2 SYDVKM. The ends were cut back, 2 bases at V and 4 bases at J, with 14 bases in the middle. The CDR3 protein is CASSLGSHWTYGYTF. DNA of the CDR3: TGTGCCAGCAGTTTAGGGTCCCATTGGACCTATGGCTACACCTTC.

This clonotype was counted at least ten times. V gene TRBV2 combines with J gene TRBJ1-3, with D unresolved. The CDR3 length is 16 residues. V was clipped by 6 bases and J by 2 bases, with 17 bases between them. In germline, CDR1 is SNHLY, CDR2 FYNNEI. CDR3: CASSLYLTEAGNTIYF. The CDR3, as DNA: TGTGCCAGCAGCCTGTACCTGACTGAGGCTGGAAACACCATATATTTT.

V is TRBV10-3 and J is TRBJ2-5; 9 nucleotides align to TRBD1. Germline V gives CDR1 ENHRY, CDR2 SYGVKD. J was trimmed by 7 bases and V by 8 bases; bases with no gene match: 11. The CDR3 loop spans 14 amino acids. Written as DNA, the CDR3 is TGTGCCATCGGGGGGACAGGGACAACGGTGACCCAGTACTTC. Residues: CAIGGTGTTVTQYF.

The chain combines TRBV20-1 with TRBJ1-6; the D gene is possibly TRBD1 (5 bases). Looked up from germline, CDR1 is DFQATT and CDR2 is SNEGSKA (reference sequence). Trimming removed 3 bases at V and 8 bases at J, with 11 bases between. CDR3 length equals 13 residues. CDR3 sequence: CSARDLGDSPLHF. DNA for the CDR3: TGCAGTGCTAGGGACCTGGGGGATTCACCCCTCCACTTT.